The clone carrying this T cell receptor (beta chain) has just a few counts. This entry comes from a study of blood T cell repertoires in COVID-19. Study-wide background: Acute and convalescent COVID-19 specimens originated in the United States, Italy and Spain.

V lost 5 bases to trimming and J lost 7 bases; unmatched junction nucleotides: 7. Germline V gene lookup returns CDR1 SNHLY and CDR2 FYNNEI. CDR3 length equals 14 residues. How the authors handled the data: For nucleated cells, counts were estimated from reference gene primer amplification. TCRdb's copy holds only in-frame clones and misses some; the assay was immunoSEQ multiplex PCR. Clone size and V and J calls were adopted from that table, with D and trimming inferred from the DNA. The sample lists 200,000 to 300,000 clones, about 80% occurring once. V is TRBV2 and J is TRBJ2-2; the match to TRBD1 covers 7 bases. This receptor was taken from a woman over 75 with acute or convalescent COVID-19. The sequenced material came from peripheral blood. For the CDR3, the DNA is TGTGCCAGCAGTAAGCAGGGGGTGGACGGGGAGCTGTTTTTT. This translates into CASSKQGVDGELFF.